This record covers a single T cell receptor beta chain. Trimming stripped 3 bases from V and 6 bases from J, with 14 bases between. The CDR3 has 13 residues. Germline V gene lookup returns CDR1 GTSNPN and CDR2 SVGIG (reference sequence). The data belong to a study of shared clonotypes between healthy human individuals. The repertoire was sequenced with immunoSEQ multiplex PCR; TCRdb's copy has only in-frame clones and lacks some. The sample lists 2 million to 2.5 million clones, roughly 93% occurring once. The chain employs TRBV30 and TRBJ1-2; D possibly corresponds to TRBD1 (5 bases). Sequencing input: naive CD4+ T cells from PBMCs. Subset meaning: CD45RA+ positively selected. The TCR was taken from a man younger than 35 in good health. Some clones in this sample may be carry-over from other donors' samples. The DNA of the CDR3 is TGTGCCTGGAGCCCTCACGGCAGGGATGGCTACACCTTC. Translating it yields CAWSPHGRDGYTF.